This TCR beta chain was captured by sequencing in a study of T cells after yellow fever vaccination. Study-level background: SMART-Seq v4 Ultra Low Input prepared the low-cell-number fractions.

On this clonotype itself: At one end, the junction sequence differs from germline, possibly due to a read error.

The TCR cDNA carried a universal primer site and UMIs from 5'RACE template switching. TCRdb reprocessed the 5' RACE reads via MiXCR and lists one record per CDR3 protein. The repertoire includes 250,000 or so distinct CDR3 sequences, 5.5% to 8.5% of them detected once, and 1.1% sits in the top ten. This specimen consisted of CD4+ T cells sorted from PBMCs, obtained on the day of the yellow fever booster vaccination. The clonotype comes from a man aged 30-40 years who received the YFV17D yellow fever vaccine.

This chain's CDR3 is CASSLAGAADTQYF. CDR3 coding DNA: TGTGCCAGCAGTTTAGCGGGAGCGGCAGATACGCAGTATTTT. This chain uses TRBV7-9 with TRBJ2-3; 9 positions match TRBD2. The length of the CDR3 is 14 residues. Germline V gene data show CDR1 as SEHNR and CDR2 as FQNEAQ (reference sequence). Full variable domain (outside the CDR3, taken from reference TRBV7-9 and TRBJ2-3): DTGVSQNPRHKITKRGQNVTFRCDPISEHNRLYWYRQTLGQGPEFLTYFQNEAQLEKSRLLSDRFSAERPKGSFSTLEIQRTEQGDSAMYLCASSLAGAADTQYFGPGTRLTVL.